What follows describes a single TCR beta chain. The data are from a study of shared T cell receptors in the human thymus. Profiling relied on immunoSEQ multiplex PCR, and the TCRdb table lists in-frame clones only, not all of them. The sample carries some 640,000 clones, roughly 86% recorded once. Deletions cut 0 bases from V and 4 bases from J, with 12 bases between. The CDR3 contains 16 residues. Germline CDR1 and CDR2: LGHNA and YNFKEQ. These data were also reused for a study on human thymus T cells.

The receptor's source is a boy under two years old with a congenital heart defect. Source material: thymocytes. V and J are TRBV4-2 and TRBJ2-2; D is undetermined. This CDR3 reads CASSQDRMGLTGELFF. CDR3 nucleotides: TGTGCCAGCAGCCAAGATCGGATGGGCCTCACCGGGGAGCTGTTTTTT.